The 20 T cell receptor beta chains below were found in one sample sequenced in a study of shared clonotypes between healthy human individuals. Method: immunoSEQ multiplex PCR; TCRdb's copy keeps in-frame clones and lacks some. This sample has about 980,000 clones, with over 75% found just once. The sequencing input was memory CD4+ T cells sorted from blood. Sample subset: CD45RA-negative fraction. Receptor source: a man younger than 35 in good health.

V and J are TRBV19 and TRBJ1-1, with unresolved D. Per the germline V gene, CDR1 is LNHDA and CDR2 is SQIVND (reference sequence). Deletions cut 5 bases from V and 2 bases from J, with 9 bases between. The CDR3 spans 13 residues. CDR3 in DNA: TGTGCCAGTAGTTTCATGGAAAACACTGAAGCTTTCTTT. It codes for CASSFMENTEAFF.

The chain carries TRBV4-2 and TRBJ2-4, with D perhaps TRBD2 (6 bases). CDR3 length: 17 residues. V lost 0 bases and J lost 0, with 12 bases in between. Germline CDR1 LGHNA, CDR2 YNFKEQ. The CDR3 bases are TGTGCCAGCAGCCAAGATCTCAGGGACTTAGCCAAAAACATTCAGTACTTC. Amino acid sequence: CASSQDLRDLAKNIQYF.

The gene calls are TRBV27 and TRBJ1-3; TRBD1 matches at 9 bases. This CDR3 has 15 residues. Germline loops: CDR1 MNHEY, CDR2 SMNVEV (reference sequence). J lost 2 bases, V lost 3 bases, and 2 bases had no gene match. The CDR3 DNA follows: TGTGCCAGCAGTTTGGGGACAGGGCCTGGAAACACCATATATTTT. Encoded protein: CASSLGTGPGNTIYF.

The chain recombines TRBV9 with TRBJ2-5, with 9 nucleotides matching TRBD2. Per germline, CDR1 SGDLS and CDR2 YYNGEE. The CDR3 has 16 residues. J lost 5 bases, V lost 0 bases, and 8 bases had no gene match. CDR3 DNA: TGTGCCAGCAGCGTAGATGGCGGGGGGGTGCTGGAGACCCAGTACTTC. This codes for CASSVDGGGVLETQYF.

V usage is TRBV18 and J usage is TRBJ2-7, with D perhaps assigned TRBD1 or TRBD2 (5 bases each). This CDR3 has 14 amino acids. Per germline, CDR1 KGHSH and CDR2 LQKENI. V was trimmed by 2 bases and J by 3 bases, leaving 11 bases between them. The CDR3 spells CASSPGTSIYEQYF. The CDR3 DNA is TGTGCCAGCTCACCAGGGACGTCCATCTACGAGCAGTACTTC.

This clone has just a few counts. The gene calls are TRBV9 and TRBJ1-1, with 8 bases lining up with TRBD1. Trimming cost V 5 bases and J 1 base; bases outside gene matches: 13. CDR1 and CDR2 from the germline V gene are SGDLS and YYNGEE. This CDR3 comprises 17 residues. In nucleotides, the CDR3 is TGTGCCAGCAGTCCGGGACAGGAACTTTTCCGGAACACTGAAGCTTTCTTT. Protein sequence: CASSPGQELFRNTEAFF.

The V and J genes are TRBV5-4 and TRBJ1-1, with D possibly TRBD1 on 5 matching bases. Germline lookup yields CDR1 SGHNT and CDR2 YYREEE (reference sequence). There are 14 residues in the CDR3. Trimming removed 4 bases at V and 6 bases at J, with 16 bases between. CDR3 sequence: CASSPHGGSSEAFF. The CDR3 bases are TGTGCCAGCAGCCCCCACGGGGGTTCGTCTGAAGCTTTCTTT.

The V and J genes are TRBV5-1 and TRBJ2-3, with D perhaps being TRBD1 or TRBD2 (5 bases each). The V end lost 3 bases, the J end lost 5 bases, and 19 bases lay between the germline ends. Germline-derived CDR1 and CDR2 are SGHRS and YFSETQ. This CDR3 is built from 16 residues. CDR3 DNA: TGCGCCAGCAGCTACCAAGGGCAGGGAGTGGTAGATACGCAGTATTTT. Translation gives CASSYQGQGVVDTQYF. Together with reference TRBV5-1 and TRBJ2-3, the CDR3 gives the full variable domain: KAGVTQTPRYLIKTRGQQVTLSCSPISGHRSVSWYQQTPGQGLQFLFEYFSETQRNKGNFPGRFSGRQFSNSRSEMNVSTLELGDSALYLCASSYQGQGVVDTQYFGPGTRLTVL.

V is TRBV6-5 and J is TRBJ1-3; D is ambiguous. The germline gives CDR1 MNHEY, CDR2 SVGAGI. V shed 0 bases and J shed 4 bases, with 13 bases lying between them. The CDR3 spans 16 residues. The CDR3 loop is CASSYSSGIRGNTIYF. In DNA, the CDR3 is TGTGCCAGCAGTTACTCTTCGGGGATCCGCGGAAACACCATATATTTT.

This clone has just a few counts. The chain combines TRBV15 with TRBJ2-5; 7 bases align to TRBD1. The germline V gene encodes CDR1 LNHNV and CDR2 YYDKDF (reference sequence). CDR3 length: 16 amino acids. Unmatched junction bases numbered 9, after V lost 1 base and J lost 4 bases. CDR3 in amino acids: CATSRGDRVSGETQYF. The CDR3 DNA reads as TGTGCCACCAGCAGAGGTGACAGGGTGTCGGGAGAGACCCAGTACTTC.

This clone was counted once. The rearrangement joins TRBV7-6 to TRBJ2-5, with D possibly matching TRBD1 (6 bases). Per the germline V gene, CDR1 is SGHVS and CDR2 is FNYEAQ. This CDR3 is built from 14 residues. V lost 2 bases and J lost 2, with 9 bases in between. CDR3 sequence (DNA): TGTGCCAGCAGCTTACGTGGACAGCAAGAGACCCAGTACTTC. Translated, it gives CASSLRGQQETQYF.

Comments on this clone: A read error may account for a junction end that differs from germline. This chain links TRBV6-1 with TRBJ1-5, with TRBD1 matching over 8 bases. CDR1 MNHNS and CDR2 SASEGT come from the germline V gene. The CDR3 is made up of 11 amino acids. As DNA, the CDR3 is TGTGCCGGAGAAAGTCAGGGGGCGTTTTATTTT. This gives the protein CAGESQGAFYF.

The rearrangement links TRBV7-8 to TRBJ1-6; maybe TRBD1 (5 bases). The CDR3 runs to 15 residues. The germline V gene has CDR1 SGHVS and CDR2 FQNEAQ. Trimming took off 7 bases at V and 9 bases at J, with 19 bases between the two ends. In DNA, the CDR3 is TGTGCCAGCAAGGGCTTAGAATCGGGGGGTTCACCCCTCCACTTT. Amino acid sequence: CASKGLESGGSPLHF.

The chain couples TRBV10-3 to TRBJ2-1; 11 bases line up with TRBD2. This CDR3 comprises 16 residues. Germline lookup yields CDR1 ENHRY and CDR2 SYGVKD. J gave up 4 bases and V 4 bases, and 6 bases lay outside the gene matches. The CDR3, as DNA: TGTGCCATCAGTGGCGTAGCGGGGGGGGATTACAATGAGCAGTTCTTC. This gives the protein CAISGVAGGDYNEQFF.

This chain links TRBV30 with TRBJ2-7, with D perhaps TRBD1 or TRBD2 (6 bases each). Trimming cost V 2 bases and J 6 bases, with 26 bases left between them. The CDR3 runs 17 residues. Germline V gives CDR1 GTSNPN, CDR2 SVGIG (reference sequence). The CDR3 DNA is TGTGCCTGGAGTTGGGGCGCTTTCGGGGGCGCTATCTCCGAGCAGTACTTC. Amino acids: CAWSWGAFGGAISEQYF.

V usage is TRBV7-6 and J usage is TRBJ2-7, with D maybe TRBD1 (5 bases). This CDR3 contains 14 residues. From germline, CDR1 is SGHVS and CDR2 FNYEAQ. The V and J ends lost 1 base and 6 bases respectively, with 13 bases between them. The CDR3 DNA is TGTGCCAGCAGCTTAGGATACCAGGGATCCGAGCAGTACTTC. Translated: CASSLGYQGSEQYF.

The gene calls are TRBV7-8 and TRBJ1-4; D remains unclear. The germline V and J ends were trimmed by 5 bases and 0 bases, with 7 bases remaining between them. The CDR3 totals 14 residues. Germline lookup yields CDR1 SGHVS and CDR2 FQNEAQ. The CDR3 here is CASSQRTTNEKLFF. The CDR3 nucleotides read TGTGCCAGCAGCCAGCGCACAACTAATGAAAAACTGTTTTTT.

J is TRBJ2-3 and V is TRBV5-1; TRBD1 matches at 9 bases. V was pared by 4 bases and J by 4 bases, with 13 bases of the junction left unmatched. CDR1 and CDR2 from the germline V gene are SGHRS and YFSETQ. CDR3 length equals 17 residues. The CDR3 is CASSPIGQGKIADTQYF. The CDR3, as DNA: TGCGCCAGCAGCCCGATTGGACAGGGGAAAATCGCAGATACGCAGTATTTT. Full variable domain (missing parts from reference TRBV5-1 and TRBJ2-3): KAGVTQTPRYLIKTRGQQVTLSCSPISGHRSVSWYQQTPGQGLQFLFEYFSETQRNKGNFPGRFSGRQFSNSRSEMNVSTLELGDSALYLCASSPIGQGKIADTQYFGPGTRLTVL.

The V gene is TRBV11-2, the J gene TRBJ2-7; 7 bases line up with TRBD1. The germline gives CDR1 SGHAT, CDR2 FQNNGV. CDR3 size: 14 residues. The V gene end was trimmed by 7 bases and the J gene end by 3 bases; junction bases not matched to a gene: 9. In DNA form, the CDR3 reads TGTGCCAGCAACTCCGGCCAGGGGGACTACGAGCAGTACTTC. Residues: CASNSGQGDYEQYF.

Here the CDR3 DNA reads TGTGCCAGCAGCTTATCTACTGGTACCGGGGAGCTGTTTTTT. Protein: CASSLSTGTGELFF. This sequence joins TRBV7-8 and TRBJ2-2; D not certain. Germline loops: CDR1 SGHVS, CDR2 FQNEAQ. The CDR3 length is 14 residues. V gave up 2 bases and J gave up 5 bases, with 9 bases separating them.